Listed below are T cell receptor beta chains from one sample, sequenced in a study of Ad26.COV2.S vaccination and SARS-CoV-2 variants. Data came from immunoSEQ multiplex PCR; TCRdb stores just in-frame clones and leaves some out. Among about 680,000 clones listed, roughly 90% were seen once. This specimen was peripheral blood, taken in a trial of Ad26.COV2.S vaccine versus placebo. These receptor sequences come from a person aged 18-60 years who received the Ad26.COV2.S COVID-19 vaccine or a placebo. Each CDR3 is given with its conserved first and last residue. A D gene is named only where the DNA matches it firmly. Some rows have no size entry. The others give once, few or many, or a class for an expanded clone.

TRBV4-3,TRBJ1-4,TRBD1,-,TGCGCCAGCAGCCGCCTGACAGGGAATAATGAAAAACTGTTTTTT,CASSRLTGNNEKLFF
TRBV19,TRBJ1-6,TRBD1,-,TGTGCCAGTAGGGCCCAGGGGGCAGGGAATTCACCCCTCCACTTT,CASRAQGAGNSPLHF
TRBV27,TRBJ2-2,-,-,TGTGCCAGCAGACTGAACACCGGGGAGCTGTTTTTT,CASRLNTGELFF
TRBV2,TRBJ2-1,-,-,TGTGCCAACTTCACGTGGGGGACTTTCTTCTACAATGAGCAGTTCTTC,CANFTWGTFFYNEQFF
TRBV6-5,TRBJ1-2,-,few,TGTGCCAGCAGTTACTCCACCCCTTCCAGCAACTATGGCTACACCTTC,CASSYSTPSSNYGYTF
TRBV29-1,TRBJ1-2,-,-,TGCAGCGTTGAAAGGGGAGATGGGGGGTTTTACACCTTC,CSVERGDGGFYTF
TRBV7-8,TRBJ1-1,TRBD1,-,TGTGCCAGCAGCCCCCAGGGACAGCGTCTTAACACTGAAGCTTTCTTT,CASSPQGQRLNTEAFF
TRBV3-1/TRBV3-2,TRBJ2-7,TRBD1,once,TGTGCCAGCAGCCCCGGGACAGGGGGCCTCGAGCAGTACTTC,CASSPGTGGLEQYF
TRBV3-1/TRBV3-2,TRBJ2-3,-,once,TGTGCCAGCAGCCAAAAGGGACTCGGGGGACCAGATACGCAGTATTTT,CASSQKGLGGPDTQYF
TRBV6-5,TRBJ2-3,-,-,TGTGCCAGCAGTTATCAGGCCACAGATACGCAGTATTTT,CASSYQATDTQYF
TRBV6-5,TRBJ2-2,TRBD1,-,TGTGCCAGCAAAACGGACAGGGTGGTCGGGGAGCTGTTTTTT,CASKTDRVVGELFF
TRBV5-1,TRBJ1-1,TRBD1,few,TGCGCCAGCAGCTTGGCCGGGACAGTAAACACTGAAGCTTTCTTT,CASSLAGTVNTEAFF
TRBV7-2,TRBJ1-4,-,-,TGTGCCAGCAGCTTCGGACAAAATGAAAAACTGTTTTTT,CASSFGQNEKLFF
TRBV7-9,TRBJ1-2,-,-,TGTGCCAGCAGCTTGAGCCAGTTGGAACCACCTTATGGCTACACCTTC,CASSLSQLEPPYGYTF
TRBV6-1,TRBJ2-3,-,-,TGTGCCAGCAGGGAAGGGGCCGATACGCAGTATTTT,CASREGADTQYF
TRBV7-2,TRBJ1-3,-,-,TGTGCCAGCAGCCCAAGGGGGGATACGGGAAACACCATATATTTT,CASSPRGDTGNTIYF
TRBV6-5,TRBJ2-7,TRBD1,-,TGTGCCAGCAGCCGAGGACAGGGAGGGCAGTACTTC,CASSRGQGGQYF
TRBV5-1,TRBJ2-2,TRBD1,-,TGCGCCAGCAGCTGGGACAGGGGGCGCACCGGGGAGCTGTTTTTT,CASSWDRGRTGELFF
TRBV30,TRBJ2-7,-,-,TGTGCCTGGGGAGGGGATTTCTCCTACGAGCAGTACTTC,CAWGGDFSYEQYF
TRBV30,TRBJ2-5,-,-,TGTGCCTGGAGTGTACTAGAGACCCAGTACTTC,CAWSVLETQYF
TRBV7-8,TRBJ2-3,-,-,TGTGCCAGCAGCTTATCTTACTCCGACGCGGGGGATACGCAGTATTTT,CASSLSYSDAGDTQYF
TRBV7-2,TRBJ2-5,-,-,TGTGCCAGCAGCTTAAGCCGTAGGGTCAGGGACCAAGAGACCCAGTACTTC,CASSLSRRVRDQETQYF
TRBV19,TRBJ1-3,-,-,TGTGCCAGTAAAGATGGGATCAGCTCTGGAAACACCATATATTTT,CASKDGISSGNTIYF
TRBV7-9,TRBJ2-3,TRBD2,-,TGTGCCAGCAGCGCGGGACTAGCGAACACAGATACGCAGTATTTT,CASSAGLANTDTQYF
TRBV18,TRBJ1-5,-,once,TGTGCCAGCTCTCCCACAGGGAACGGCAATCAGCCCCAGCATTTT,CASSPTGNGNQPQHF
TRBV18,TRBJ2-5,-,-,TGTGCCAGCTCTTTCGCAGGGGAAGAGACCCAGTACTTC,CASSFAGEETQYF
TRBV6-5,TRBJ1-1,-,-,TGTGCCAGCAGTTACACGGGGGCTATGAACACTGAAGCTTTCTTT,CASSYTGAMNTEAFF
TRBV24-1,TRBJ1-1,-,-,TGTGCCACCAGTGCGGGTGGAACTGAAGCTTTCTTT,CATSAGGTEAFF
TRBV7-2,TRBJ1-5,-,-,TGTGCCAGCAGCTTAGATGCAGGGCCGTTTAGCAATCAGCCCCAGCATTTT,CASSLDAGPFSNQPQHF
TRBV18,TRBJ2-1,TRBD2,-,TGTGCCAGCTCACCAGGTCCGGGACTAGCGCCCTACAATGAGCAGTTCTTC,CASSPGPGLAPYNEQFF
TRBV5-5,TRBJ1-1,-,-,TGTGCCAGCAGCTTGGACCCCACAGTTGAAGCTTTCTTT,CASSLDPTVEAFF
TRBV9,TRBJ1-3,-,-,TGTGCCAGCAGCGTAGTGGCAGGGGCTGGAAACACCATATATTTT,CASSVVAGAGNTIYF
TRBV7-6,TRBJ2-5,-,-,TGTGCCAGCAGCTTTGGGCGCGAAGAGACCCAGTACTTC,CASSFGREETQYF
TRBV6-6,TRBJ2-7,-,few,TGTGCCAGCAGTGGACCCCGGGAAAGCGAGCAGTACTTC,CASSGPRESEQYF
TRBV27,TRBJ2-7,TRBD1,-,TGTGCCACCACGTCTCCCCAGGGGGCCTACTACGAGCAGTACTTC,CATTSPQGAYYEQYF
TRBV12-3/TRBV12-4,TRBJ2-7,TRBD1,-,TGTGCCAGCAGTTCCCTCACAGGGGGCGAGCAGTACTTC,CASSSLTGGEQYF
TRBV29-1,TRBJ1-1,-,once,TGCAGCATAAACCGGGGCGAAGCTTTCTTT,CSINRGEAFF
TRBV6-1,TRBJ2-7,-,-,TGTGCCAGCAGTGAAGCATTCACAATCCCGTACGAGCAGTACTTC,CASSEAFTIPYEQYF
TRBV5-1,TRBJ2-7,-,-,TGCGCCAGCAGCTTACCCGGTGGGGAGCAGTACTTC,CASSLPGGEQYF
TRBV7-9,TRBJ2-5,-,-,TGTGCCAGCAGCTTAGAGTCGGAGACCCAGTACTTC,CASSLESETQYF
TRBV2,TRBJ2-3,-,-,TGTGCCAGCAGGGGGACGGGAGTCCCTTCCGATACGCAGTATTTT,CASRGTGVPSDTQYF
TRBV18,TRBJ2-7,-,-,TGTGCCAGCTCACAGCAGGGTAGGGACTACGAGCAGTACTTC,CASSQQGRDYEQYF
TRBV7-8,TRBJ1-4,-,-,TGTGCCAGCAGCTTAGTCCAGGGTGGGCGTAATGAAAAACTGTTTTTT,CASSLVQGGRNEKLFF
TRBV9,TRBJ2-6,-,-,TGTGCCAGCAGCGTAGTTGGTGTCTCTGGGGCCAACGTCCTGACTTTC,CASSVVGVSGANVLTF
TRBV4-2,TRBJ2-1,-,-,TGTGCCAGCAGCATCGAGGCAGCTTACAATGAGCAGTTCTTC,CASSIEAAYNEQFF
TRBV18,TRBJ1-2,-,few,TGTGCCAGCTCACCACCGAGCGGCTATGGCTACACCTTC,CASSPPSGYGYTF
TRBV19,TRBJ2-5,-,-,TGTGCCAGTAGTATCTCGGGCAGGGGCAGTGAGACCCAGTACTTC,CASSISGRGSETQYF
TRBV4-2,TRBJ2-6,-,-,TGTGCCAGCAGCCAAGAGAAGGCCAGCTACTCTGGGGCCAACGTCCTGACTTTC,CASSQEKASYSGANVLTF
TRBV6-5,TRBJ2-7,-,-,TGTGCCAGCAGTCCAGTGCGAACGTACGAGCAGTACTTC,CASSPVRTYEQYF